Following are 21 T cell receptor beta chains from one sample sequenced in a study of T cells after yellow fever vaccination (dated by TCRdb to the late 2010s). The sample's treatment or condition label, in plain terms: live attenuated yellow fever vaccine strain. The library was obtained by 5' RACE. The sample was run on an Illumina NovaSeq 6000. TCRdb's own reprocessing of the public reads used fastp at Q25 and MiXCR and kept productive beta chains. Merged by CDR3 protein, the rows form single entries marked with the most common genes and DNA. The sample data list some 320,000 distinct CDR3 sequences, and over 3.5% of these were observed just once. The top ten clones comprise roughly 24% of the sample. This sample comprised PBMCs, obtained 5 days after the yellow fever booster vaccination. The receptors here all came from a man younger than 30 who received the YFV17D yellow fever vaccine.

In DNA form, the CDR3 reads TGCGCCAGCAGCCAAGTCCGGGGTAAGAACACTGAAGCTTTCTTT. It yields the protein CASSQVRGKNTEAFF. The chain is built from TRBV4-3 and TRBJ1-1; D unresolved. Trimming took off 1 base at V and 1 base at J, with 10 bases between the two ends. Germline assignment: CDR1 LGHNA and CDR2 YSLEER. This CDR3 contains 15 residues.

This clonotype was recorded a few times. The V and J genes are TRBV9 and TRBJ1-1, with D possibly matching TRBD1 (6 bases). This CDR3 region has 14 residues. The germline V gene has CDR1 SGDLS and CDR2 YYNGEE. V was cut by 0 bases and J by 11 bases, with 17 bases left in between. This chain's CDR3 is CASSVGDTLLRAFF. CDR3 DNA sequence: TGTGCCAGCAGCGTAGGGGACACCCTTTTGCGGGCTTTCTTT.

This clonotype was seen many times. The rearrangement joins TRBV10-3 to TRBJ2-7; 8 bases are shared with TRBD1. The V gene's germline CDR1 is ENHRY and CDR2 SYGVKD. The V segment lost 7 bases and the J segment 2 bases; nucleotides outside the gene matches: 4. The length of the CDR3 is 13 residues. Here the CDR3 reads CAIIGTGPYEQYF. Written as DNA, the CDR3 is TGTGCCATCATAGGGACAGGTCCCTACGAGCAGTACTTC.

The sample holds a few counts of this clonotype. The chain employs TRBV7-9 and TRBJ1-3; no reliable D call. Germline CDR1 and CDR2: SEHNR and FQNEAQ (reference sequence). V lost 2 bases, J lost 0 bases, and 14 bases lay in between. The CDR3 is made up of 17 amino acids. DNA of the CDR3: TGTGCCAGCAGCTTACCCCGATTACGAAGCTCTGGAAACACCATATATTTT. Protein sequence: CASSLPRLRSSGNTIYF.

The chain couples TRBV19 to TRBJ2-1; D not certain. Looked up from germline, CDR1 is LNHDA and CDR2 is SQIVND (reference sequence). Deletions cut 0 bases from V and 0 bases from J, with 6 bases between. The CDR3 runs 15 residues. The CDR3 is CASSIEAVSYNEQFF. Written as DNA, the CDR3 is TGTGCCAGTAGTATAGAGGCAGTCTCCTACAATGAGCAGTTCTTC.

This chain connects TRBV24-1 to TRBJ1-5, with D possibly matching TRBD1 (5 bases). The length of the CDR3 is 15 residues. The ends were cut back, 10 bases at V and 0 bases at J, with 15 bases in the middle. Germline loops: CDR1 KGHDR, CDR2 SFDVKD. The CDR3 here is CATADTFGSNQPQHF. Here the CDR3 DNA reads TGTGCCACGGCGGACACCTTTGGTAGCAATCAGCCCCAGCATTTT.

The chain links TRBV5-1 to TRBJ2-3; the match to TRBD2 covers 9 bases. This CDR3 contains 14 residues. The V gene end was trimmed by 4 bases and the J gene end by 8 bases; junction bases not matched to a gene: 8. CDR1 is SGHRS, CDR2 YFSETQ, per germline. For the CDR3, the DNA is TGCGCCAGCAGCGGCGGGACTAGCACGGTTACGCAGTATTTT. Its translation is CASSGGTSTVTQYF.

This clonotype was seen more than once but under ten times. The rearrangement links TRBV4-1 to TRBJ1-2, with a tentative D call TRBD1 (5 bases). From germline, CDR1 is MGHRA and CDR2 YSYEKL. This CDR3 is 14 amino acids long. Trimming removed 7 bases from V and 3 bases from J, with 15 bases in between. This CDR3 reads CASTRGDGDYGYTF. The CDR3, as DNA: TGCGCCAGCACTCGTGGGGACGGCGACTATGGCTACACCTTC.

This clonotype came up many times. This chain joins TRBV9 and TRBJ2-3, with 13 bases that match TRBD2. Germline values: CDR1 SGDLS, CDR2 YYNGEE. The CDR3 loop spans 14 amino acids. With V trimmed by 2 bases and J by 6 bases, 0 bases remained unmatched. The DNA of the CDR3 is TGTGCCAGCAGCGTGGGACTAGCGGGGGATACGCAGTATTTT. This encodes CASSVGLAGDTQYF.

This clonotype was picked up a small number of times. The V call is TRBV7-2, the J call TRBJ2-7, with TRBD2 identical over 9 bases. Per germline, CDR1 SGHTA and CDR2 FQGNSA. The CDR3 sequence is 15 residues long. V dropped 4 bases and J dropped 1; count of bases not matched to a gene: 5. The CDR3 DNA sequence: TGTGCCAGCAGCTCCCGAGCGGGGGGTTCCTACGAGCAGTACTTC. Amino acids: CASSSRAGGSYEQYF. Full variable domain (outside the CDR3, taken from reference TRBV7-2 and TRBJ2-7): GAGVSQSPSNKVTEKGKDVELRCDPISGHTALYWYRQSLGQGLEFLIYFQGNSAPDKSGLPSDRFSAERTGGSVSTLTIQRTQQEDSAVYLCASSSRAGGSYEQYFGPGTRLTVT.

This clonotype was picked up a small number of times. V is TRBV30 and J is TRBJ2-7; TRBD2 might be the D (6 bases). The CDR3 runs 14 residues. The germline gives CDR1 GTSNPN, CDR2 SVGIG (reference sequence). The ends were cut back, 2 bases at V and 2 bases at J, with 13 bases in the middle. CDR3 residues: CAWSNREKAYEQYF. The CDR3 DNA reads as TGTGCCTGGAGTAACCGGGAGAAGGCCTACGAGCAGTACTTC.

In this sample, this clonotype turned up a few times. This chain joins TRBV9 and TRBJ2-7, with D possibly being TRBD2 (7 bases). The CDR3 loop spans 15 amino acids. The germline CDR1 and CDR2 sequences are SGDLS and YYNGEE. Trimming removed 3 bases at V and 3 bases at J, with 16 bases between. DNA of the CDR3: TGTGCCAGCAGCGCGGGGGGCGGGACTCACTACGAGCAGTACTTC. The encoded protein is CASSAGGGTHYEQYF. The variable domain in full, completed from reference TRBV9 and TRBJ2-7, reads DSGVTQTPKHLITATGQRVTLRCSPRSGDLSVYWYQQSLDQGLQFLIQYYNGEERAKGNILERFSAQQFPDLHSELNLSSLELGDSALYFCASSAGGGTHYEQYFGPGTRLTVT.

This clonotype has a count of ten or more. The V call is TRBV4-1, the J call TRBJ2-1, with D possibly called TRBD1 or TRBD2 (5 bases each). V lost 0 bases to trimming and J lost 12 bases, with 12 bases between them. Germline assignment: CDR1 MGHRA and CDR2 YSYEKL. The CDR3 is made up of 13 amino acids. CDR3 amino acids: CASSQDRGARQFF. In DNA, the CDR3 is TGCGCCAGCAGCCAAGATCGAGGGGCCCGGCAGTTCTTC.

This clonotype has a count of ten or more. The rearrangement links TRBV6-2 or TRBV6-3 to TRBJ1-1; a possible D gene is TRBD1 (5 bases). Trimming took off 6 bases at V and 11 bases at J, with 16 bases between the two ends. CDR3 length: 12 amino acids. Germline CDR1 is MNHEY and CDR2 is SVGEGT. The CDR3 loop reads CASSNWGVSAFF. In nucleotides, the CDR3 is TGTGCCAGCAGCAACTGGGGGGTTTCGGCTTTCTTT.

This clonotype was observed a handful of times. This chain uses TRBV6-1 with TRBJ1-2; D uncertain. The CDR3 is 15 amino acids. Trimming removed 6 bases at V and 4 bases at J, with 18 bases between. Germline loops: CDR1 MNHNS, CDR2 SASEGT. CDR3 nucleotide sequence: TGTGCCAGCAGACCCCCCCCAAGAGGGTCCTATGGCTACACCTTC. Protein: CASRPPPRGSYGYTF.

This clonotype came up many times. The chain is built from TRBV7-2 and TRBJ1-1; the D is unclear. This CDR3 comprises 15 residues. Trimming took off 2 bases at V and 0 bases at J, with 10 bases between the two ends. The germline V gene encodes CDR1 SGHTA and CDR2 FQGNSA. The CDR3 bases are TGTGCCAGCAGCTTAAACTTTCTCTTGAACACTGAAGCTTTCTTT. It codes for CASSLNFLLNTEAFF.

In its sample, this clonotype was seen many times. The chain combines TRBV4-2 with TRBJ2-7, with 11 bases lining up with TRBD2. Looked up from germline, CDR1 is LGHNA and CDR2 is YNFKEQ. The trim removed 4 bases at V and 0 bases at J, leaving 8 bases unmatched. The CDR3 loop spans 17 amino acids. CDR3 nucleotides: TGTGCCAGCAGCCGGTCAAATAGCGGGGGGGACTCCTACGAGCAGTACTTC. This encodes CASSRSNSGGDSYEQYF.

The chain joins TRBV20-1 to TRBJ2-7; D is possibly TRBD1 (5 bases). The V gene's germline CDR1 is DFQATT and CDR2 SNEGSKA (reference sequence). Trimming pared 6 bases from V and 3 bases from J, leaving 15 bases between. The CDR3 is 13 residues long. CDR3 region: CSAATQGFYEQYF. The DNA for the CDR3 is TGCAGTGCCGCTACCCAGGGTTTCTACGAGCAGTACTTC.

This clonotype has more than one count but fewer than ten. The genes are TRBV6-4 and TRBJ1-5; D is unresolved. V dropped 6 bases and J dropped 3 bases, with 12 bases sitting between them. The CDR3 length is 14 residues. Germline V gene lookup returns CDR1 MRHNA and CDR2 SNTAGT. The CDR3 here is CASSRLYNNQPQHF. In DNA, the CDR3 is TGTGCCAGCAGCCGGCTTTATAACAATCAGCCCCAGCATTTT.

The chain is built from TRBV10-3 and TRBJ2-1; 10 positions agree with TRBD2. The CDR3 is made up of 14 amino acids. Germline-derived CDR1 and CDR2 are ENHRY and SYGVKD. The junction had 2 bases not matched to a gene; V was cut back by 4 bases and J by 5 bases. The CDR3 coding sequence is TGTGCCATCAGTGGCAGCGGGGGGGACAATGAGCAGTTCTTC. Protein: CAISGSGGDNEQFF.

In this sample, this clonotype turned up a few times. V gene TRBV6-5 combines with J gene TRBJ2-1; 13 bases are a match to TRBD2. Germline CDR1 is MNHEY and CDR2 is SVGAGI. The CDR3 consists of 16 residues. V lost 2 bases to trimming and J lost 6 bases; unmatched junction nucleotides: 4. Here the CDR3 reads CASSYRTSGGSNEQFF. CDR3 in DNA: TGTGCCAGCAGTTACAGGACTAGCGGGGGTTCCAATGAGCAGTTCTTC.